The TCR beta chain described here comes from a study of lymphopenia after photon versus proton radiotherapy. V was pared by 4 bases and J by 12 bases, with 17 bases between. The CDR3 covers 13 residues. Germline CDR1 is SGDLS and CDR2 is YYNGEE. General study findings and limits: Photon-treated patients lost naive T cells and TCR diversity; proton-treated stayed stable.

The repertoire was sequenced with immunoSEQ multiplex PCR; TCRdb's copy has only in-frame clones and lacks some. The data contain 65,000 to 85,000 clones, 85% to 95% of them seen just once; the ten biggest clones take up 2% to 2.5%. Details on this clone: Its specificity is not known.

The chain links TRBV9 to TRBJ2-4, with D unclear. The sample here was peripheral blood, taken from a patient treated with photon-based radiotherapy. This receptor was taken from a woman in her forties with cholangiocarcinoma. CDR3 DNA sequence: TGTGCCAGCAGCCCAGTAACCGGGTCCAATCAGTACTTC. Translation: CASSPVTGSNQYF. Based on the CDR3 plus reference TRBV9 and TRBJ2-4, the full variable domain is DSGVTQTPKHLITATGQRVTLRCSPRSGDLSVYWYQQSLDQGLQFLIQYYNGEERAKGNILERFSAQQFPDLHSELNLSSLELGDSALYFCASSPVTGSNQYFGAGTRLSVL.